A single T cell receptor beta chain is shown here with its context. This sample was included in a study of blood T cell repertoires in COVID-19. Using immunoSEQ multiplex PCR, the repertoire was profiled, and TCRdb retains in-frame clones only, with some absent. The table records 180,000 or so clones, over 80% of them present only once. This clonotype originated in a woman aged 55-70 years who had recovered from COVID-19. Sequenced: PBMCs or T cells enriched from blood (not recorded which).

In DNA, the CDR3 is TGTGCCAGCAGCTTAGAGGGACTAGCGGGGGGAGCAGATACGCAGTATTTT. Residues: CASSLEGLAGGADTQYF. V and J are TRBV7-9 and TRBJ2-3; 15 bases are shared with TRBD2. This CDR3 has 17 amino acids. CDR1 SEHNR and CDR2 FQNEAQ come from the germline V gene (reference sequence). Trimming cost V 1 base and J 4 bases; bases outside gene matches: 3.